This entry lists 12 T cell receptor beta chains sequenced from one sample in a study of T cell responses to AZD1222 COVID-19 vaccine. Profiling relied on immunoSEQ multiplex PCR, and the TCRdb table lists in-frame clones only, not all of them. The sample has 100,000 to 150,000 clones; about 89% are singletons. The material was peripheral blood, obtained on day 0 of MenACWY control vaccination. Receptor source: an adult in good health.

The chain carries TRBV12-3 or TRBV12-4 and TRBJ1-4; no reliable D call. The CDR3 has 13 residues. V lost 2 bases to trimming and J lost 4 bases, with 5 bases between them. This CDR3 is CASSLRVNEKLFF. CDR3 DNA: TGTGCCAGCAGTTTACGGGTTAATGAAAAACTGTTTTTT.

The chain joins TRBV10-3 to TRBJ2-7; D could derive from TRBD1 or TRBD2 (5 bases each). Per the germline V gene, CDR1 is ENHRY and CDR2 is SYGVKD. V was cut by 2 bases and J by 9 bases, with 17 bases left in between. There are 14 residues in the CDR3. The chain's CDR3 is CAISERDLRWGQYF. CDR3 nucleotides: TGTGCCATCAGTGAGAGGGACCTCCGGTGGGGGCAGTACTTC.

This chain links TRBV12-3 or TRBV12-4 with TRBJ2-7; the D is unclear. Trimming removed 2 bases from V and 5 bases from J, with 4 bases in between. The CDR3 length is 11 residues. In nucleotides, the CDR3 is TGTGCCAGCAGTTTATACGACGAGCAGTACTTC. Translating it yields CASSLYDEQYF.

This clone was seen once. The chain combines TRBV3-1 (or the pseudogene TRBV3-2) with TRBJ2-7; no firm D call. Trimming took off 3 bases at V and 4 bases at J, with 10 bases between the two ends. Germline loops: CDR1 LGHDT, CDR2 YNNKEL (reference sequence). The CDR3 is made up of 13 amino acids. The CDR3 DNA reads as TGTGCCAGCAGCCAGGTAGGAGTTTACGAGCAGTACTTC. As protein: CASSQVGVYEQYF.

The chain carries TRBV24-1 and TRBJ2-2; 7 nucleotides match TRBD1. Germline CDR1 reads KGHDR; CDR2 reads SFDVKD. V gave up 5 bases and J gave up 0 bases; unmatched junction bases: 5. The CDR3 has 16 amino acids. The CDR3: CATSGGQDANTGELFF. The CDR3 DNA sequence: TGTGCCACCAGTGGCGGACAGGATGCGAACACCGGGGAGCTGTTTTTT.

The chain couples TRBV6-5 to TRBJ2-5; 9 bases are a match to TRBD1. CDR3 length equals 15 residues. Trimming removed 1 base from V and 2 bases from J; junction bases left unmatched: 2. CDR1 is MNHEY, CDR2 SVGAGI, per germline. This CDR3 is CASSYWGQGQETQYF. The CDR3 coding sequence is TGTGCCAGCAGTTACTGGGGACAGGGTCAAGAGACCCAGTACTTC.

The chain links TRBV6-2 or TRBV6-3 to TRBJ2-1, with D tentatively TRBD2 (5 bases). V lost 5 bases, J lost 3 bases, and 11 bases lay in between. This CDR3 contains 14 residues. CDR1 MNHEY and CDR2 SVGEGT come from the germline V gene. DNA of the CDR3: TGTGCCAGCAGTCCGGACTCAGACTACAATGAGCAGTTCTTC. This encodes CASSPDSDYNEQFF.

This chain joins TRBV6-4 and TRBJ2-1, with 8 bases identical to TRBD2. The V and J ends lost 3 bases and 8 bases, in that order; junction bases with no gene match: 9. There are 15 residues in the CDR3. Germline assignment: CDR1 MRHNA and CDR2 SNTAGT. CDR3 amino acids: CASSEVAGRLDEQFF. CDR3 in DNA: TGTGCCAGCAGTGAAGTAGCGGGGAGGTTGGATGAGCAGTTCTTC.

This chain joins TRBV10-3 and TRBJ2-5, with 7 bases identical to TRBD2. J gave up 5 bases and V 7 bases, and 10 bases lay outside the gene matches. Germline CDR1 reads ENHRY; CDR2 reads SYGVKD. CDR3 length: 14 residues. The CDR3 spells CAITPTSLGETQYF. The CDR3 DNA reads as TGTGCCATCACCCCGACTAGCCTTGGGGAGACCCAGTACTTC.

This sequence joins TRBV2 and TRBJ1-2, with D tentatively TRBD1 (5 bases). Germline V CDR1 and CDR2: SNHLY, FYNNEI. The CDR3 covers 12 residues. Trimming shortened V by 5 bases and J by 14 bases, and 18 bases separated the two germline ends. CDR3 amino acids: CASSLPIEGKTF. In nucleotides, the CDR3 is TGTGCCAGCAGTCTACCTATCGAGGGGAAAACCTTC.

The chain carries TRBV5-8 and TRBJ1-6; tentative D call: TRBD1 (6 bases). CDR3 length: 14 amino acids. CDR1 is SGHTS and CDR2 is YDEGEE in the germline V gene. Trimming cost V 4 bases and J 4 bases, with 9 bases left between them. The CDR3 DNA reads TGTGCCAGCAGCCCCGGACAGTATAATTCACCCCTCCACTTT. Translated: CASSPGQYNSPLHF.

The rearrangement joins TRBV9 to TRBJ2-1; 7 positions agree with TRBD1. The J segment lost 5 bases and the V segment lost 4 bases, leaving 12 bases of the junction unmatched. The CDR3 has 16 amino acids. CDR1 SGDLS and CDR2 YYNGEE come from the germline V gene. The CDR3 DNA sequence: TGTGCCAGCAGCCCTCGTCAGGGACAGAGAAACAATGAGCAGTTCTTC. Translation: CASSPRQGQRNNEQFF.